Given below is one TCR beta chain in context. Its ends do not fully match the called genes, so a read error is possible. The data derive from a study of blood T cell repertoires in COVID-19. On the study more broadly: Acute and convalescent COVID-19 samples came from the United States, Italy and Spain.

Germline CDR1 SSHAT, CDR2 FNYEAQ (reference sequence). The CDR3 covers 15 residues. The table came from immunoSEQ multiplex PCR; TCRdb's copy has only in-frame clones and leaves some out. Of tens of thousands of clones listed, approximately 82% were seen once; the top ten hold roughly 6.8%. The TCR sequence derives from a human donor in a cohort sampled during active COVID-19. Sequenced: peripheral blood. The V and J genes are TRBV7-7 and TRBJ2-2; 12 nucleotides line up with TRBD2. In DNA form, the CDR3 reads TGTGCTAGCAGCCGACTAGCGGGGGACACCGGGGAGCTGTTTTTT. Protein sequence: CASSRLAGDTGELFF. Full variable domain (missing parts from reference TRBV7-7 and TRBJ2-2): GAGVSQSPRYKVTKRGQDVTLRCDPISSHATLYWYQQALGQGPEFLTYFNYEAQPDKSGLPSDRFSAERPEGSISTLTIQRTEQRDSAMYRCASSRLAGDTGELFFGEGSRLTVL.